This TCR beta chain was recovered during a study of cytomegalovirus exposure and HLA in healthy donors. PCR amplification relied on 60 Vbeta primers (plus 13 Jbeta primers). Profiled with immunoSEQ multiplex PCR; TCRdb holds only in-frame clones, not every one. The repertoire includes under 200,000 clones, 80% of them detected once, and 1% sits in the top ten. About this clone: What it recognizes is unknown.

This CDR3 comprises 13 residues. The germline CDR1 and CDR2 sequences are MNHEY and SVGAGI. V was shortened by 6 bases and J by 4 bases, with 12 bases between the two germline ends. Overall study findings and caveats: Most of the TCR beta V segments (in an earlier analysis) were productive either about 90% or about 30% of the time.

Sequencing was performed on PBMCs. This sequence originates from a woman aged 45 to 65 in good health and CMV-seropositive. V usage is TRBV6-5 and J usage is TRBJ2-5; D might be TRBD2 (6 bases). The CDR3 DNA reads as TGTGCCAGCAGCCCACCGGGGGTAGAGACCCAGTACTTC. This sequence encodes CASSPPGVETQYF.